The T cell receptor (beta chain) under discussion was sequenced for a study of blood T cell repertoires in COVID-19. Turning to the study itself: Sites in the United States, Italy and Spain provided acute and convalescent COVID-19 samples. T cells, B-cell-depleted T cells, or PBMCs supplied cDNA or gDNA.

Repertoires were generated with immunoSEQ multiplex PCR, while TCRdb's copy carries only in-frame clones and drops some. Here the sample spans under 150,000 clones, 88% being singletons. Germline CDR1 is SEHNR and CDR2 is FQNEAQ (reference sequence). V lost 3 bases and J lost 6; bases outside the gene matches: 5. CDR3 length: 14 amino acids. J is TRBJ2-7 and V is TRBV7-9; TRBD1 aligns across 10 bases. Sequences were obtained from peripheral blood. The receptor's source is a man in his forties or fifties with acute or convalescent COVID-19. The CDR3 is CASSFDRGRSEQYF. The CDR3 DNA sequence: TGTGCCAGCAGCTTTGACAGGGGGCGCTCCGAGCAGTACTTC.